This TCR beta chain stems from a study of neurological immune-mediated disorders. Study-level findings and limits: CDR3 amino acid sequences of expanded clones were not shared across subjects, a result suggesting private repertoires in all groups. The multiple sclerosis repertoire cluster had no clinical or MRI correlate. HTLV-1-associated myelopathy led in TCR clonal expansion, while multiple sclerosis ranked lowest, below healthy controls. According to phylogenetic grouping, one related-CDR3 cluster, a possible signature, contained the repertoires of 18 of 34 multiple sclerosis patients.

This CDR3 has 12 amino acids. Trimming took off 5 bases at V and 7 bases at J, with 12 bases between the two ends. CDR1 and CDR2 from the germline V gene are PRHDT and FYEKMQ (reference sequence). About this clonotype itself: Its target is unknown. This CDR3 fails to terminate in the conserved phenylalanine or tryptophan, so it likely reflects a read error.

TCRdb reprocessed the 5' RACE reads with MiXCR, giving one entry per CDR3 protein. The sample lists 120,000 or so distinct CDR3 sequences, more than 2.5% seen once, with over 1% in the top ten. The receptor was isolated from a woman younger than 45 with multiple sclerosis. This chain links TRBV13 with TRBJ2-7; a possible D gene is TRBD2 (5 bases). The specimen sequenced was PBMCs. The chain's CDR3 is CASSGLPEEQYL. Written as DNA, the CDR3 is TGTGCCAGCAGCGGACTCCCCGAGGAGCAGTACTTA.